A selection of T cell receptor beta chains follows, all from one sample in a study of OX40 agonist ivuxolimab in advanced cancers. Sequencing was performed with immunoSEQ multiplex PCR; in TCRdb, only in-frame clones are kept and a portion is missing. The sample has 50,000 or so clones; just under 95% are singletons. The sample was CD4+ or CD8+ T cells sorted from blood, taken in a trial of the OX40 agonist ivuxolimab. The receptors originated from an adult with an advanced solid tumor such as melanoma, head and neck, liver or kidney cancer. Each CDR3 is given with its conserved first and last residue. A D gene is named only where the DNA matches it firmly. Clone size is stated in some rows and not others, as once, few, many or a class when expanded.

D,J,V,size,DNA,CDR3
NA,TRBJ2-7,TRBV29-1,NA,TGCAGCGTCGATAGCGGTTACGAGCAGTACTTC,CSVDSGYEQYF
TRBD1,TRBJ2-3,TRBV4-3,NA,TGCGCCAGCAGCCAAGATCGTACCGGGACAGGGGCCACAGATACGCAGTATTTT,CASSQDRTGTGATDTQYF
NA,TRBJ2-7,TRBV11-3,once,TGTGCCAGCAGCCCCCGGTTACGGGACGAGCAGTACTTC,CASSPRLRDEQYF
NA,TRBJ2-7,TRBV9,NA,TGTGCCAGCAGCTCGGGGGTTTCCTACGAGCAGTACTTC,CASSSGVSYEQYF
NA,TRBJ1-5,TRBV4-1,NA,TGCGCCCCCGGGTCGCCAACTAATCAGCCCCAGCATTTT,CAPGSPTNQPQHF
TRBD2,TRBJ2-7,TRBV9,NA,TGTGCCAGCAGCGAAGGCGGGAGTGGGTACGAGCAGTACTTC,CASSEGGSGYEQYF
NA,TRBJ1-1,TRBV4-1,once,TGCGCCAGCAGCCACCGGGTGAACACTGAAGCTTTCTTT,CASSHRVNTEAFF
NA,TRBJ1-5,TRBV7-8,NA,TGTGCCAGCAGCTCCAGCCTGGGTCAGCCCCAGCATTTT,CASSSSLGQPQHF
NA,TRBJ2-5,TRBV5-1,NA,TGCGCCAGCAGCTTGATGGGTGATCAAGAGACCCAGTACTTC,CASSLMGDQETQYF
TRBD1,TRBJ2-6,TRBV29-1,NA,TGCAGCGTTCCTCGCCGGGACAGGGAGAGTAGGCCTGGGGCCAACGTCCTGACTTTC,CSVPRRDRESRPGANVLTF
NA,TRBJ1-1,TRBV19,few,TGTGCCAGCGGAGTAGATACCGAATCTGAAGCTTTCTTT,CASGVDTESEAFF
NA,TRBJ1-1,TRBV9,NA,TGTGCCAGCAGCGCCAGGGTAGGGATGAACACTGAAGCTTTCTTT,CASSARVGMNTEAFF
TRBD1,TRBJ1-5,TRBV5-6,medium-sized,TGTGCCAGCAGCTTGGCTAGGGGGCCGGGTCAGCCCCAGCATTTT,CASSLARGPGQPQHF
NA,TRBJ2-1,TRBV11-2,once,TGTGCCAGCAGCTTAGCGGGGGGCTCCTCCTACAATGAGCAGTTCTTC,CASSLAGGSSYNEQFF
NA,TRBJ2-1,TRBV28,NA,TGTGCCAGCAGTTTAAATGAGCAGTTCTTC,CASSLNEQFF
TRBD2,TRBJ2-5,TRBV7-3,NA,TGTGCCAGCAGCTTATTGGTTAAGCGGGAGGGCCCTGAAGAGACCCAGTACTTC,CASSLLVKREGPEETQYF
NA,TRBJ2-3,TRBV7-7,NA,TGTGCTGTGGGCCTGAGCCCAGATACGCAGTATTTT,CAVGLSPDTQYF
NA,TRBJ1-1,TRBV29-1,NA,TGCAGCGTTATCGATCTGAACACTGAAGCTTTCTTT,CSVIDLNTEAFF
NA,TRBJ2-7,TRBV11-1,NA,TGTGCCAGCAGCTTGAGAGGGATCTCCTACGAGCAGTACTTC,CASSLRGISYEQYF
NA,TRBJ1-1,TRBV28,NA,TGTGCCAGCAGTTTATACGGCCTGAACACTGAAGCTTTCTTT,CASSLYGLNTEAFF
TRBD2,TRBJ2-2,TRBV15,NA,TGTGCCACCAGCAGAGATCTAGCGGAAGCGAACACCGGGGAGCTGTTTTTT,CATSRDLAEANTGELFF
TRBD2,TRBJ2-1,TRBV19,NA,TGTGCCAGTAGTATAGGACTAGCGGGAGGTTACTTCTTC,CASSIGLAGGYFF
TRBD1,TRBJ1-3,TRBV6-1,once,TGTGCCAGCAGTGAAGAGACCCAGGGGGCTTATCGAGACACCATATATTTT,CASSEETQGAYRDTIYF
NA,TRBJ2-1,TRBV27,NA,TGTGCCAGCAGTTTAGCGGTCTACAATGAGCAGTTCTTC,CASSLAVYNEQFF
NA,TRBJ2-7,TRBV27,NA,TGTGCCAGCAGTTCGTGGGAGCAGTCCTACGAGCAGTACTTC,CASSSWEQSYEQYF
TRBD1,TRBJ1-1,TRBV9,NA,TGTGCCAGCAGCGTAGGCACAGGGGGCACTGAAGCTTTCTTT,CASSVGTGGTEAFF
NA,TRBJ1-6,TRBV7-9,NA,TGTGCCAGCAGCTTAGAGGCAGGGCCCAATTCACCCCTCCACTTT,CASSLEAGPNSPLHF
NA,TRBJ2-2,TRBV29-1,once,TGCAGCGTTGAATTGGCGAACACCGGGGAGCTGTTTTTT,CSVELANTGELFF
NA,TRBJ1-1,TRBV4-3,once,TGCGCCAGCAGCCAAGAGCAGGGCGACACTGAAGCTTTCTTT,CASSQEQGDTEAFF
TRBD2,TRBJ2-3,TRBV4-1,NA,TGCGCCAGCAGCTTCACCAGGACTAGCGGGTATCTAGATACGCAGTATTTT,CASSFTRTSGYLDTQYF
NA,TRBJ2-1,TRBV27,NA,TGTGCCAGCAGTCCCTCCAAGGGGGTGGGCTACAATGAGCAGTTCTTC,CASSPSKGVGYNEQFF
NA,TRBJ2-3,TRBV6-6,NA,TGTGCCAGCAGTTACCTCGGTAGCACAGATACGCAGTATTTT,CASSYLGSTDTQYF
TRBD2,TRBJ2-1,TRBV7-6,NA,TGTGCCAGCAGCCCCGGGACTAGCGGGAGTTCCTACAATGAGCAGTTCTTC,CASSPGTSGSSYNEQFF
TRBD2,TRBJ2-1,TRBV9,NA,TGTGCCAGCAGCGCTGGACTAGAAAATGAGCAGTTCTTC,CASSAGLENEQFF
NA,TRBJ2-5,TRBV14,NA,TGTGCCAGCAGCCAACGTTACATAACAGAGACCCAGTACTTC,CASSQRYITETQYF
TRBD1,TRBJ2-4,TRBV6-5,NA,TGTGCCAGCAGCGAGACAGGGTTGTCCAAAAACATTCAGTACTTC,CASSETGLSKNIQYF
NA,TRBJ2-7,TRBV15,NA,TGTGCCACCAGCAGAGTTGAGGAGAACCGAGGCGAGCAGTACTTC,CATSRVEENRGEQYF
NA,TRBJ2-7,TRBV27,NA,TGTGCCAGCAGTTTCCTTAGTCCCCGGGGCTCCTACGAGCAGTACTTC,CASSFLSPRGSYEQYF
NA,TRBJ1-4,TRBV29-1,NA,TGCAGCGCCTTCCAACAACGGGGGGAAAAACTGTTTTTT,CSAFQQRGEKLFF
TRBD1,TRBJ1-4,TRBV4-2,NA,TGTGCCAGCAGCCAAGAGGGACAGGGGCATGAAAAACTGTTTTTT,CASSQEGQGHEKLFF
TRBD2,TRBJ2-3,TRBV15,NA,TGTGCCACTCAAGAAGGCCTAGCGGGAGATACGCAGTATTTT,CATQEGLAGDTQYF
NA,TRBJ2-7,TRBV6-6,once,TGTGCCAGCAGTTACGAAGGCTACGAGCAGTACTTC,CASSYEGYEQYF
TRBD2,TRBJ2-3,TRBV4-1,NA,TGCGCCAGCAGCCAAGACGTGGGCGGGAGAAAGCAGTATTTT,CASSQDVGGRKQYF
NA,TRBJ2-7,TRBV28,NA,TGTGCCAGCAGTTTTATTTGGGCAGGTTTAGGTGAGCAGTACTTC,CASSFIWAGLGEQYF
TRBD1,TRBJ1-2,TRBV18,NA,TGTGCCAGCTCAGAAGGACAGGCGGACTATGGCTACACCTTC,CASSEGQADYGYTF